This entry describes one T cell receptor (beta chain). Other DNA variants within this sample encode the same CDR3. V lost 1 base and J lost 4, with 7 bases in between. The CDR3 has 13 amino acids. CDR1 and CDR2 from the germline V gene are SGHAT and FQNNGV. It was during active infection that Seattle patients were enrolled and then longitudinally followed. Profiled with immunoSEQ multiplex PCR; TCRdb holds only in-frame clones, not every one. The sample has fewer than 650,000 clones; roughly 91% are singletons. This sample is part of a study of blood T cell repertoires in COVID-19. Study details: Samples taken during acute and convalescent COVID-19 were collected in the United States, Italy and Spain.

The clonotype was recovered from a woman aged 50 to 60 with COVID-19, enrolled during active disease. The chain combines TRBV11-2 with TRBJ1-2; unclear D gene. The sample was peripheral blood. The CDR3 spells CASSLGQFYGYTF. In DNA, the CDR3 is TGTGCCAGCAGCTTAGGGCAGTTCTATGGCTACACCTTC.